One and the same sample provided the 24 T cell receptor beta chains below, sequenced in a study of blood T cell repertoires in COVID-19. TCRdb's copy holds only in-frame clones and misses some; the assay was immunoSEQ multiplex PCR. The profile shows about 240,000 clones, 86% of them singletons. The sequenced sample consisted of PBMCs or T cells enriched from blood (not recorded which). All receptors derive from a woman aged 40 to 50 with acute COVID-19.

The V call is TRBV3-1 (or the pseudogene TRBV3-2), the J call TRBJ1-2; 9 bases are shared with TRBD1. The germline gives CDR1 LGHDT, CDR2 YNNKEL (reference sequence). The V segment lost 4 bases and the J segment 6 bases; nucleotides outside the gene matches: 3. This CDR3 spans 13 amino acids. CDR3 sequence: CASSPGQGNGYTF. The CDR3, as DNA: TGTGCCAGCAGCCCGGGACAGGGAAATGGCTACACCTTC.

The V gene is TRBV25-1, the J gene TRBJ1-1; possible D gene TRBD1, 5 bases. Trimming left V 2 bases short and J 0 bases short, with 7 bases between. The CDR3 has 14 residues. Germline assignment: CDR1 MGHDK and CDR2 SYGVNS. The CDR3 DNA reads TGTGCCAGCAGTGAAGCAGGGTTGAACACTGAAGCTTTCTTT. Translated, it gives CASSEAGLNTEAFF.

This chain joins TRBV2 and TRBJ2-5; 12 nucleotides agree with TRBD2. The V and J ends lost 4 bases and 5 bases, in that order; junction bases with no gene match: 5. Germline loops: CDR1 SNHLY, CDR2 FYNNEI. The CDR3 spans 15 residues. For the CDR3, the DNA is TGTGCCAGCAGTGGACTAGCGGGAGAGTCCGAGACCCAGTACTTC. Translated: CASSGLAGESETQYF.

A single count supports this clone. The rearrangement links TRBV19 to TRBJ2-7; TRBD1 aligns across 8 bases. The CDR3 length is 14 residues. The V gene end was trimmed by 8 bases and the J gene end by 6 bases; junction bases not matched to a gene: 12. Germline V CDR1 and CDR2: LNHDA, SQIVND (reference sequence). The CDR3 region is CASSRPGQASEQYF. The CDR3 coding sequence is TGTGCCAGTTCCCGACCGGGACAGGCCAGCGAGCAGTACTTC.

This clone was observed a single time. The V gene is TRBV7-2, the J gene TRBJ2-7, with TRBD1 matching 8 bases. Trimming at V came to 5 bases and at J to 3 bases, leaving 12 bases not matched to a gene. The germline V gene has CDR1 SGHTA and CDR2 FQGNSA. The CDR3 is 16 residues long. CDR3 in amino acids: CASSMSGGAPGYEQYF. The CDR3, as DNA: TGTGCCAGCAGCATGTCAGGGGGCGCCCCGGGCTACGAGCAGTACTTC.

The DNA for the CDR3 is TGTGCCAGCAGAGATAGTCGGAGTCAGCCCCAGCATTTT. It is translated as CASRDSRSQPQHF. The chain has TRBV2 and TRBJ1-5; no firm D call. CDR1 SNHLY and CDR2 FYNNEI come from the germline V gene. The CDR3 runs 13 residues. The ends were cut back, 6 bases at V and 6 bases at J, with 12 bases in the middle.

The chain joins TRBV7-9 to TRBJ2-7, with 10 bases that match TRBD2. V was pared by 4 bases and J by 2 bases, with 8 bases of the junction left unmatched. The CDR3 has 16 amino acids. Germline V gives CDR1 SEHNR, CDR2 FQNEAQ (reference sequence). The CDR3, as DNA: TGTGCCAGCAGCTCATCACCCAGCGGGAGGGCCTACGAGCAGTACTTC. This encodes CASSSSPSGRAYEQYF.

This clone was found a few times. The CDR3 loop reads CASSLALSGSAETQYF. The CDR3 DNA reads as TGTGCCAGCAGCTTAGCGCTTAGCGGGAGTGCGGAGACCCAGTACTTC. V and J are TRBV7-8 and TRBJ2-5; 9 bases fit TRBD2. J gave up 5 bases and V 0 bases, and 7 bases lay outside the gene matches. The CDR3 extends over 16 amino acids. Germline CDR1 is SGHVS and CDR2 is FQNEAQ.

The chain uses TRBV13 and TRBJ2-2; 10 nucleotides agree with TRBD2. CDR1 is PRHDT and CDR2 is FYEKMQ in the germline V gene (reference sequence). J gave up 5 bases and V 0 bases, and 3 bases lay outside the gene matches. This CDR3 has 16 residues. As DNA, the CDR3 is TGTGCCAGCAGCTTAGGCTCACTAGCGGGAACCGGGGAGCTGTTTTTT. Its translation: CASSLGSLAGTGELFF.

The chain is built from TRBV11-3 and TRBJ2-7, with 8 positions matching TRBD1. CDR1 and CDR2 (germline): SGHNT, YENEEA. CDR3 length: 14 residues. Germline trimming cut 4 bases from V and 5 bases from J; bases unmatched to any gene: 7. The DNA of the CDR3 is TGTGCCAGCAGCTCTTCTCGGACAGGGAACGAGCAGTACTTC. Translation gives CASSSSRTGNEQYF.

The chain links TRBV15 to TRBJ2-2, with 7 bases matching TRBD2. V lost 1 base to trimming and J lost 3 bases; unmatched junction nucleotides: 5. The CDR3 spans 16 residues. CDR1 LNHNV and CDR2 YYDKDF come from the germline V gene (reference sequence). CDR3 residues: CATSRGEGLDTGELFF. Written as DNA, the CDR3 is TGTGCCACCAGCAGAGGGGAGGGGTTGGACACCGGGGAGCTGTTTTTT.

This clone has only a few counts. The CDR3 coding sequence is TGTGCCAGCAGTGAGTCGTGGAGGGTTAGGGGCTACACCTTC. It encodes CASSESWRVRGYTF. This sequence joins TRBV6-1 and TRBJ1-2; no clear D gene. CDR1 and CDR2 (germline): MNHNS, SASEGT. V lost 3 bases, J lost 8 bases, and 16 bases lay in between. The CDR3 consists of 14 residues.

The gene calls are TRBV2 and TRBJ1-5; 8 nucleotides agree with TRBD1. Germline V lookup: CDR1 SNHLY, CDR2 FYNNEI. CDR3 size: 23 residues. Trimming at V came to 2 bases and at J to 2 bases, leaving 26 bases not matched to a gene. In DNA, the CDR3 is TGTGCCAGCAGTGAATTGGCCTACACTAAACCAGGACAGGGAAAAATAGGCAATCAGCCCCAGCATTTT. Amino acid sequence: CASSELAYTKPGQGKIGNQPQHF.

The chain joins TRBV28 to TRBJ2-7, with D tentatively TRBD1 (6 bases). This CDR3 region has 15 residues. Germline lookup yields CDR1 MDHEN and CDR2 SYDVKM. V was cut by 5 bases and J by 0 bases, with 14 bases left in between. The CDR3 sequence is CASSPFRQASYEQYF. CDR3 nucleotide sequence: TGTGCCAGCAGTCCCTTCCGACAGGCCTCCTACGAGCAGTACTTC.

V gene TRBV27 combines with J gene TRBJ2-7; a possible D gene is TRBD2 (6 bases). Germline V CDR1 and CDR2: MNHEY, SMNVEV (reference sequence). The germline V and J ends were trimmed by 3 bases and 0 bases, with 9 bases remaining between them. This CDR3 is built from 14 residues. The CDR3 bases are TGTGCCAGCAGTTTTACGGGAGCCTCCTACGAGCAGTACTTC. Translation gives CASSFTGASYEQYF.

The rearrangement uses TRBV21-1 and TRBJ1-5; TRBD1 is the table's D call, not checked against the DNA. TRBV21-1 is described as a pseudogene. The CDR3 consists of 16 residues. The CDR3 reads CASRKPGQGSFQPQHF. As DNA, the CDR3 is TGTGCCAGCAGAAAACCGGGACAGGGGTCTTTTCAGCCCCAGCATTTT.

V gene TRBV11-2 combines with J gene TRBJ2-6; 8 bases map to TRBD1. This CDR3 contains 18 residues. Germline loops: CDR1 SGHAT, CDR2 FQNNGV. Losses at the gene ends were 2 bases for V and 3 bases for J; bases not matched to a gene: 9. The CDR3 spells CASSLSAIRGLGANVLTF. The DNA for the CDR3 is TGTGCCAGCAGCTTATCAGCCATCAGGGGGCTTGGGGCCAACGTCCTGACTTTC.

The J gene is TRBJ1-1, the V gene TRBV11-3, with 8 bases fitting TRBD1. The CDR3 runs 13 residues. Germline trimming cut 3 bases from V and 6 bases from J; bases unmatched to any gene: 3. Germline V lookup: CDR1 SGHNT, CDR2 YENEEA. CDR3 protein: CASSFRGLSEAFF. The DNA for the CDR3 is TGTGCCAGCAGCTTCAGGGGGCTTTCTGAAGCTTTCTTT. The full variable domain, rest sourced from reference TRBV11-3 and TRBJ1-1, is EAGVVQSPRYKIIEKKQPVAFWCNPISGHNTLYWYLQNLGQGPELLIRYENEEAVDDSQLPKDRFSAERLKGVDSTLKIQPAELGDSAVYLCASSFRGLSEAFFGQGTRLTVV.

This clone was recorded a few times. This rearrangement joins TRBV18 to TRBJ2-2; 8 bases are shared with TRBD2. The germline gives CDR1 KGHSH, CDR2 LQKENI. The CDR3 runs 16 residues. V shed 2 bases, J shed 4 bases, and the junction held 6 bases outside the gene matches. CDR3 coding DNA: TGTGCCAGCTCACCATACAGCGGGAGTGGCACCGGGGAGCTGTTTTTT. This encodes CASSPYSGSGTGELFF.

This clone was detected once. The V gene is TRBV27, the J gene TRBJ2-1, with D maybe TRBD2 (6 bases). The germline V gene encodes CDR1 MNHEY and CDR2 SMNVEV (reference sequence). Trimming took 7 bases from V and 3 from J, leaving 25 bases between them. The CDR3 runs to 18 residues. The CDR3 region is CASTHLWEECALYNEQFF. DNA of the CDR3: TGTGCCAGCACCCACCTCTGGGAGGAATGTGCCCTCTACAATGAGCAGTTCTTC.

The chain carries TRBV10-2 and TRBJ2-3, with TRBD2 matching 14 bases. The CDR3 is 16 residues long. CDR1 and CDR2 from the germline V gene are WSHSY and SAAADI. V shed 4 bases, J shed 4 bases, and the junction held 4 bases outside the gene matches. DNA for the CDR3: TGCGCCAGCAGTGTGGGACTAGCGGGAGCGGCAGATACGCAGTATTTT. This sequence encodes CASSVGLAGAADTQYF.

The CDR3 sequence: CASSGGLYNEQFF. CDR3 nucleotide sequence: TGTGCCAGCAGCGGAGGATTGTACAATGAGCAGTTCTTC. The chain carries TRBV12-3 or TRBV12-4 and TRBJ2-1; possible D gene TRBD2, 5 bases. Trimming cost V 6 bases and J 4 bases, with 10 bases left between them. The CDR3 runs to 13 residues.

The chain carries TRBV6-5 and TRBJ1-2, with 9 bases matching TRBD1. The junction had 7 bases not matched to a gene; V was cut back by 7 bases and J by 7 bases. CDR1 and CDR2 from the germline V gene are MNHEY and SVGAGI. This CDR3 is built from 13 residues. CDR3 sequence reads: CASTITGGSGYTF. CDR3 DNA sequence: TGTGCCAGCACCATAACAGGGGGCTCTGGCTACACCTTC.

The chain couples TRBV7-2 to TRBJ2-5; no clear D gene. Trimming removed 2 bases from V and 0 bases from J, with 10 bases in between. Germline CDR1 and CDR2: SGHTA and FQGNSA. This CDR3 comprises 15 residues. DNA for the CDR3: TGTGCCAGCAGCTTACCAGATTGGTACCAAGAGACCCAGTACTTC. Translating gives CASSLPDWYQETQYF.